This T cell receptor beta chain was documented in a study of spatial heterogeneity in lung cancer. In germline, CDR1 is ENHRY, CDR2 SYGVKD. Trimming removed 0 bases from V and 7 bases from J; junction bases left unmatched: 10. This CDR3 is built from 16 residues. Time point given: blood at routine non-recurrence follow-up after resection. Frozen PBMC, nontumor lung or tumor provided whole RNA, which was sequenced unsorted. Via MiXCR, TCRdb re-called the 5' RACE reads, giving one row per CDR3 protein. Of 40,000 to 45,000 distinct CDR3 sequences listed, about 22% are singletons. Source: PBMCs, taken at follow-up. The V gene is TRBV10-3, the J gene TRBJ1-1; 8 bases map to TRBD1. This clonotype was obtained from a female donor with early-stage non-small cell lung cancer. This chain's CDR3 is CAISESEIQGADEAFF. DNA of the CDR3: TGTGCCATCAGTGAGTCGGAAATCCAGGGGGCGGATGAAGCTTTCTTT.